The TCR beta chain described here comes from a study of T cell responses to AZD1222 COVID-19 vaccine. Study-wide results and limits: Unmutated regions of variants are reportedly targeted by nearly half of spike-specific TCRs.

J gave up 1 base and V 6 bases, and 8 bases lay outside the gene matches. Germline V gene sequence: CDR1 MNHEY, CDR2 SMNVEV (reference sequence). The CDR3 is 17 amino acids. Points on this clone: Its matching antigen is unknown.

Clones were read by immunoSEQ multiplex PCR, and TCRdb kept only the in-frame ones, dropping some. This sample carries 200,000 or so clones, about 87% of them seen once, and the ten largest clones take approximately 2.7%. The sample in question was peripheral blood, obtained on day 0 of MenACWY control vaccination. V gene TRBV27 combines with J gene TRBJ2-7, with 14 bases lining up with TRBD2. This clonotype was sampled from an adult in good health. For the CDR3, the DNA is TGTGCCAGCAGAACGGGACTAGCGGGGGAACGTTCCTACGAGCAGTACTTC. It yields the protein CASRTGLAGERSYEQYF.